This TCR beta chain was observed in a study of blood T cell repertoires in COVID-19. About the study: The United States, Italy and Spain were the sources of the acute and convalescent COVID-19 samples.

The V end was cut by 2 bases, the J end by 7 bases, with 9 bases between. The CDR3 is 12 amino acids. Germline values: CDR1 SGHVS, CDR2 FQNEAQ. Repertoires were generated with immunoSEQ multiplex PCR, while TCRdb's copy carries only in-frame clones and drops some. The sample lists roughly 200,000 clones; more than 80% were seen once. What was sequenced was PBMCs or T cells enriched from blood (not recorded which). The receptor comes from a man in his forties who had recovered from COVID-19. The chain is built from TRBV7-8 and TRBJ2-7; unclear D gene. CDR3 sequence reads: CASSLRSEEQYF. In DNA, the CDR3 is TGTGCCAGCAGCTTACGGAGTGAAGAGCAGTACTTC.